The 20 T cell receptor beta chains in this list originate from one sample, sequenced in a study of metastatic and nonmetastatic thyroid tumors. Patients underwent thyroid surgery, and none had received any treatment before it. Via MiXCR, TCRdb re-called the PCR reads. Of 15,000 to 20,000 clones listed, about 25% are singletons. Specimen: adjacent normal tissue. These receptors were collected from a female donor with papillary thyroid cancer or a benign thyroid nodule (not recorded which). Some clones in this sample may be carry-over from other donors' samples.

This chain connects TRBV20-1 to TRBJ2-1; 12 bases agree with TRBD2. CDR1 DFQATT and CDR2 SNEGSKA come from the germline V gene (reference sequence). V was pared by 0 bases and J by 6 bases, with 15 bases of the junction left unmatched. The CDR3 runs 19 residues. This chain's CDR3 is CSARDSPSGGVGGVNEQFF. In DNA, the CDR3 is TGCAGTGCTAGAGATTCCCCTAGCGGGGGGGTCGGAGGGGTCAATGAGCAGTTCTTC.

The rearrangement links TRBV7-2 to TRBJ2-7; TRBD1 matches 8 bases. This CDR3 is 14 amino acids long. J gave up 2 bases and V 4 bases, and 4 bases lay outside the gene matches. Germline V lookup: CDR1 SGHTA, CDR2 FQGNSA. The CDR3 loop reads CASSSTGATYEQYF. The CDR3 nucleotides are TGTGCCAGCAGCTCGACAGGGGCTACCTACGAGCAGTACTTC.

The chain is built from TRBV20-1 and TRBJ2-7; D uncertain. V lost 5 bases and J 2 bases, leaving 13 bases between the germline ends. Germline V CDR1 and CDR2: DFQATT, SNEGSKA (reference sequence). The CDR3 length is 13 residues. Written as DNA, the CDR3 is TGCAGTGCTCGACGGGCTGGTCCCTACGAGCAGTACTTC. Protein: CSARRAGPYEQYF.

This clone was counted a single time. The junction differs from germline at one of its ends, possibly a read error. The gene calls are TRBV7-2 and TRBJ2-1, with D possibly TRBD2 on 5 matching bases. The CDR3 has 14 amino acids. Germline CDR1 and CDR2: SGHTA and FQGNSA. The CDR3 DNA reads as TGTGCCAGCGGCTTTGGCCCGCGGGTTGTTGTGCAGTTCTTC. Amino acid sequence: CASGFGPRVVVQFF.

The genes are TRBV12-3 or TRBV12-4 and TRBJ1-1; D not resolved. The ends were cut back, 1 base at V and 1 base at J, with 7 bases in the middle. The CDR3 has 14 residues. The CDR3 here is CASSLGAANTEAFF. The CDR3 DNA reads TGTGCCAGCAGTTTAGGAGCCGCGAACACTGAAGCTTTCTTT.

The J gene is TRBJ1-1, the V gene TRBV6-4; D is unclear. V was trimmed by 7 bases and J by 4 bases, leaving 10 bases between them. CDR3 length equals 12 residues. The germline CDR1 and CDR2 sequences are MRHNA and SNTAGT. The CDR3: CASNWVGTEAFF. DNA for the CDR3: TGTGCCAGCAATTGGGTGGGCACTGAAGCTTTCTTT.

This clone occurred a few times. The rearrangement links TRBV12-5 to TRBJ1-1; 9 bases fit TRBD1. The CDR3 extends over 16 amino acids. V shed 2 bases, J shed 1 base, and the junction held 5 bases outside the gene matches. CDR1 LGHNT and CDR2 FRNRAP come from the germline V gene. CDR3 nucleotide sequence: TGTGCTAGTGGTTTGACGGGGACAGGGTGGAACACTGAAGCTTTCTTT. It translates to CASGLTGTGWNTEAFF.

In its sample, this clone ranks as medium-sized. This sequence joins TRBV4-1 and TRBJ1-1; no reliable D call. The CDR3 extends over 15 amino acids. The ends were cut back, 4 bases at V and 3 bases at J, with 15 bases in the middle. The germline V gene encodes CDR1 MGHRA and CDR2 YSYEKL. CDR3 nucleotides: TGCGCCAGCAGCCTGGGGTTTGGGGTATACACTGAAGCTTTCTTT. It encodes CASSLGFGVYTEAFF.

The sample holds a few counts of this clone. The chain links TRBV5-1 to TRBJ1-2; possible D gene TRBD1, 5 bases. CDR1 and CDR2 from the germline V gene are SGHRS and YFSETQ. V lost 4 bases to trimming and J lost 4 bases, with 17 bases between them. This CDR3 spans 15 amino acids. DNA for the CDR3: TGCGCCAGCAGCCCTCCGGGGTTCGGGGGCTATGGCTACACCTTC. As protein: CASSPPGFGGYGYTF.

The chain has TRBV27 and TRBJ2-2, with D possibly matching TRBD2 (5 bases). The V end was cut by 6 bases, the J end by 3 bases, with 20 bases between. This CDR3 contains 17 residues. Looked up from germline, CDR1 is MNHEY and CDR2 is SMNVEV (reference sequence). The CDR3 sequence is CASRPLGEPGDTGELFF. In DNA form, the CDR3 reads TGTGCCAGCAGACCCCTCGGGGAACCTGGGGACACCGGGGAGCTGTTTTTT.

This clone has a handful of counts. V and J are TRBV27 and TRBJ1-5; 9 bases fit TRBD1. The CDR3 spans 14 residues. The V and J ends lost 8 bases and 6 bases, in that order; junction bases with no gene match: 8. Looked up from germline, CDR1 is MNHEY and CDR2 is SMNVEV (reference sequence). As DNA, the CDR3 is TGTGCCAGCCGCTTAACAGGGGGCACTCAGCCCCAGCATTTT. It encodes CASRLTGGTQPQHF.

The rearrangement uses TRBV30 and TRBJ2-7, with a possible D match to TRBD1 (6 bases). Germline CDR1 is GTSNPN and CDR2 is SVGIG (reference sequence). CDR3 size: 12 residues. The germline V and J ends were trimmed by 5 bases and 3 bases, with 11 bases remaining between them. CDR3 nucleotide sequence: TGTGCCTGGCAAAAAGGGGGCTACGAGCAGTACTTC. It encodes CAWQKGGYEQYF. The full variable domain, its missing parts supplied by reference TRBV30 and TRBJ2-7, is SQTIHQWPATLVQPVGSPLSLECTVEGTSNPNLYWYRQAAGRGLQLLFYSVGIGQISSEVPQNLSASRPQDRQFILSSKKLLLSDSGFYLCAWQKGGYEQYFGPGTRLTVT.

Comment on this clone: At one end, the junction sequence differs from germline, possibly due to a read error. The chain couples TRBV19 to TRBJ1-5, with a tentative D call TRBD1 (6 bases). Germline V lookup: CDR1 LNHDA, CDR2 SQIVND (reference sequence). The CDR3 length is 15 residues. The CDR3 bases are TGTGACAGTAGTACCACTTGGGACATAAATCATCCCCAGCATTTT. Translated: CDSSTTWDINHPQHF. Together with reference TRBV19 and TRBJ1-5, the CDR3 gives the full variable domain: DGGITQSPKYLFRKEGQNVTLSCEQNLNHDAMYWYRQDPGQGLRLIYYSQIVNDFQKGDIAEGYSVSREKKESFPLTVTSAQKNPTAFYLCDSSTTWDINHPQHFGDGTRLSIL.

This clone was counted between two and nine times. This may be a read error, as it is one base from a much larger clone. The V call is TRBV6-1, the J call TRBJ1-2; 10 bases are shared with TRBD1. The CDR3 is 16 residues long. V lost 3 bases and J lost 8; bases outside the gene matches: 12. Germline loops: CDR1 MNHNS, CDR2 SASEGT. The CDR3 sequence: CASSDMGQGRRGGYTF. The CDR3, as DNA: TGTGCCAGCAGTGATATGGGACAGGGGCGCCGTGGGGGCTACACCTTC.

This clone was found a few times. The chain carries TRBV19 and TRBJ1-5; D gene ambiguous. Trimming stripped 0 bases from V and 6 bases from J, with 12 bases between. CDR1 is LNHDA, CDR2 SQIVND, per germline (reference sequence). The CDR3 loop spans 15 amino acids. This CDR3 reads CASSIDLSGFQPQHF. For the CDR3, the DNA is TGTGCCAGTAGTATAGATCTATCGGGGTTTCAGCCCCAGCATTTT.

The V call is TRBV12-3 or TRBV12-4, the J call TRBJ1-2; the D is unclear. This CDR3 has 12 residues. V dropped 3 bases and J dropped 8 bases, with 10 bases sitting between them. In DNA, the CDR3 is TGTGCCAGCAGTTTTCAAACCGAGGGCTACACCTTC. It translates to CASSFQTEGYTF.

Note on this clone: Germline and junction disagree at one end, which may indicate a read error. V and J are TRBV12-3 or TRBV12-4 and TRBJ2-1; 10 bases line up with TRBD2. The CDR3 is 14 amino acids. CDR3 DNA sequence: TGTGCCAGCAGTCTAGCGGGGGCGGACAATGAGCAGTTCTTC. Protein product: CASSLAGADNEQFF.

The chain carries TRBV27 and TRBJ2-7, with D tentatively TRBD2 (6 bases). V lost 1 base to trimming and J lost 4 bases, with 17 bases between them. This CDR3 region has 16 residues. Germline loops: CDR1 MNHEY, CDR2 SMNVEV (reference sequence). The CDR3 sequence: CASSLLGGSRSYEQYF. The CDR3 DNA reads as TGTGCCAGCAGTTTATTGGGGGGATCTAGAAGTTACGAGCAGTACTTC.

This clone was seen a handful of times. The chain carries TRBV6-1 and TRBJ1-1, with 10 bases matching TRBD1. The trim removed 3 bases at V and 6 bases at J, leaving 13 bases unmatched. This CDR3 is 17 amino acids long. CDR1 is MNHNS and CDR2 is SASEGT in the germline V gene. CDR3 sequence reads: CASSDRDRGRGWAEAFF. CDR3 DNA sequence: TGTGCCAGCAGTGACCGGGACAGGGGTAGGGGGTGGGCTGAAGCTTTCTTT.

This clone is medium-sized within its sample. The gene calls are TRBV20-1 and TRBJ2-7; TRBD1 matches 9 bases. Germline loops: CDR1 DFQATT, CDR2 SNEGSKA (reference sequence). This CDR3 spans 16 amino acids. V was clipped by 3 bases and J by 6 bases; unmatched bases: 15. The CDR3 loop is CSARPVKQGATSEQYF. CDR3 bases: TGCAGTGCTAGGCCCGTGAAACAGGGGGCGACCAGCGAGCAGTACTTC.